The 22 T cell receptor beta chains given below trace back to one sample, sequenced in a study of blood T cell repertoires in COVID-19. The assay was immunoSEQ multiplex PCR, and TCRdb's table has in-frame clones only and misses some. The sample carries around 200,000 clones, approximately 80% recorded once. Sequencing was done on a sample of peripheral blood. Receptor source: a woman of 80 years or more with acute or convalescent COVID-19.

CDR3 DNA: TGTGCCAGCAGTCCCCGGACAGGGGGCATACAGCCCCAGCATTTT. This translates into CASSPRTGGIQPQHF. This chain uses TRBV27 with TRBJ1-5; TRBD1 aligns across 11 bases. CDR3 size: 15 residues. Germline V gene data show CDR1 as MNHEY and CDR2 as SMNVEV (reference sequence). Trimming took 5 bases from V and 7 from J; bases not matched to a gene: 7.

The CDR3 here is CASSLEPLYYGYTF. CDR3 nucleotide sequence: TGTGCCAGCAGCTTGGAGCCTCTTTACTATGGCTACACCTTC. V gene TRBV7-2 combines with J gene TRBJ1-2; D unclear. Between the trimmed V and J ends, which lost 3 bases and 3 bases, there was a span of 11 bases. The CDR3 spans 14 residues. The germline V gene encodes CDR1 SGHTA and CDR2 FQGNSA.

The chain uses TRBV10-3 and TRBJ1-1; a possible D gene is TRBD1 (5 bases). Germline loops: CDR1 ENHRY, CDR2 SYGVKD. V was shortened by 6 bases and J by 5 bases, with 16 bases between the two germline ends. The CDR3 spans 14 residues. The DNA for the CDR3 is TGTGCCATCAGGGAATTGTCGGGGGGGACTGAAGCTTTCTTT. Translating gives CAIRELSGGTEAFF.

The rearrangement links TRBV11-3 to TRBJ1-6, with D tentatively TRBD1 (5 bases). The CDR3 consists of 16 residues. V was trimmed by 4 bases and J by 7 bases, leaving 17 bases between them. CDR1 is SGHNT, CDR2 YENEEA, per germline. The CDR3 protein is CASSYSTRGLNSPLHF. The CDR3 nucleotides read TGTGCCAGCAGCTACTCGACTAGGGGACTCAATTCACCCCTCCACTTT.

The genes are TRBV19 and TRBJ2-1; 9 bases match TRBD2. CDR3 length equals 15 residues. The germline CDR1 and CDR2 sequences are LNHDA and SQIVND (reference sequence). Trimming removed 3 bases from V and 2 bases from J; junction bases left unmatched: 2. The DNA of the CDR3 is TGTGCCAGTAGTATTAGCGGGGGCCCCTACAATGAGCAGTTCTTC. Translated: CASSISGGPYNEQFF.

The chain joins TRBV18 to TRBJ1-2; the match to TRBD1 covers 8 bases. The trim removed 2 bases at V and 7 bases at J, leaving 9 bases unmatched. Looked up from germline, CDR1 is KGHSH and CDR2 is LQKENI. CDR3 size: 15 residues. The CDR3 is CASSPETGAPIGYTF. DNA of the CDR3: TGTGCCAGCTCACCAGAGACAGGGGCCCCGATTGGCTACACCTTC.

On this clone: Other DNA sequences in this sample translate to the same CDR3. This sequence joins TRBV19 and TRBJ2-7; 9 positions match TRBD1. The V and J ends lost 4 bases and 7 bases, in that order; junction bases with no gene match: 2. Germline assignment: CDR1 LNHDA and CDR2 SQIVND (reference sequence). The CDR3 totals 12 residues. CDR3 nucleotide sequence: TGTGCCAGTAGTACGACAGGGGGGGAGCAGTACTTC. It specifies CASSTTGGEQYF.

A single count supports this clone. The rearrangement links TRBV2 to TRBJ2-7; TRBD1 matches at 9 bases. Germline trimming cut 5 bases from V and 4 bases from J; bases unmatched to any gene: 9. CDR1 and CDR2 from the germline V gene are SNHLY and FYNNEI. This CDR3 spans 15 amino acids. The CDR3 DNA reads TGTGCCAGCAGTATCTCCGGGACAGGGACATACGAGCAGTACTTC. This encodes CASSISGTGTYEQYF.

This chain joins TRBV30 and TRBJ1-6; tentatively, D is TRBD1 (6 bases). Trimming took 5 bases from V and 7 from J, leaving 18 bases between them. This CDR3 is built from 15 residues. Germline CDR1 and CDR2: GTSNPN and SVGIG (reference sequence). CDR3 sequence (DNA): TGTGCCTGGTTCCCGAAGTGGCAGGGGAATTCACCCCTCCACTTT. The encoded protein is CAWFPKWQGNSPLHF.

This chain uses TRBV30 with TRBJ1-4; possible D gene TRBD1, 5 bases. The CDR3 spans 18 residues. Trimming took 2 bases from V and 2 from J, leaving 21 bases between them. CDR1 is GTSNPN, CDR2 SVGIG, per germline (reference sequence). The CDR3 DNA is TGTGCCTGGAGTTCGCTCTTGGGCTTTGGGGGGACTAATGAAAAACTGTTTTTT. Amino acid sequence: CAWSSLLGFGGTNEKLFF.

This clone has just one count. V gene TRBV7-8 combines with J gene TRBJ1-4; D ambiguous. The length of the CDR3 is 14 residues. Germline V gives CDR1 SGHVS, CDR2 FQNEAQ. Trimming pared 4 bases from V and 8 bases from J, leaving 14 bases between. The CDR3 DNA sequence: TGTGCCAGCAGCTCAGGACGACTAGAGGAAAAACTGTTTTTT. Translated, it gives CASSSGRLEEKLFF.

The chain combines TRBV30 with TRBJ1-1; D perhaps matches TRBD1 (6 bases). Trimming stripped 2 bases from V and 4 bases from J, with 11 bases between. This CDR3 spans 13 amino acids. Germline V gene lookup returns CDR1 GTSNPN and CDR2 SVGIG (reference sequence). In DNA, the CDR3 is TGTGCCTGGAGTTTACAGGGTGGCACTGAAGCTTTCTTT. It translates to CAWSLQGGTEAFF.

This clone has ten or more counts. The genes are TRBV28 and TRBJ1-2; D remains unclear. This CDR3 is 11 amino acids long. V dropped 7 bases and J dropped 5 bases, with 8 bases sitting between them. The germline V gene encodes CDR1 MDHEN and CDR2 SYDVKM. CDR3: CASNGQYGYTF. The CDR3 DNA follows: TGTGCCAGCAATGGGCAGTATGGCTACACCTTC.

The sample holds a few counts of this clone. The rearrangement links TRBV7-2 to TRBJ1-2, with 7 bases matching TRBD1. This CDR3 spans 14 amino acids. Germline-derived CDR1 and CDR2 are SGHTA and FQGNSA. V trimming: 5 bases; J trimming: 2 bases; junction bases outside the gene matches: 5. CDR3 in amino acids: CASSPSTGNYGYTF. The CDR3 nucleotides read TGTGCCAGCAGCCCGTCGACAGGGAACTATGGCTACACCTTC.

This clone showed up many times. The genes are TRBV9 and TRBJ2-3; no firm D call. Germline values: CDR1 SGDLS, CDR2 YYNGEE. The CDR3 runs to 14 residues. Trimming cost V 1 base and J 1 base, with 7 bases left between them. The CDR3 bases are TGTGCCAGCAGCGTATCCAGCGGCACAGATACGCAGTATTTT. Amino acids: CASSVSSGTDTQYF.

In nucleotides, the CDR3 is TGTGCCAGCAGCTTATACGCAGACTCCTATGGCTACACCTTC. Translation: CASSLYADSYGYTF. The rearrangement links TRBV7-2 to TRBJ1-2; D gene ambiguous. There are 14 residues in the CDR3. Trimming shortened V by 2 bases and J by 4 bases, and 11 bases separated the two germline ends. Germline V gene sequence: CDR1 SGHTA, CDR2 FQGNSA.

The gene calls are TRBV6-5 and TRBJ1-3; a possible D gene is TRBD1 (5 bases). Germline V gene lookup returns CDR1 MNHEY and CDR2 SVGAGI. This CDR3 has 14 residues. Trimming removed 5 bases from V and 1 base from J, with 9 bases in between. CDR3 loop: CASSQGFSGNTIYF. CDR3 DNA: TGTGCCAGCAGTCAGGGATTTTCTGGAAACACCATATATTTT.

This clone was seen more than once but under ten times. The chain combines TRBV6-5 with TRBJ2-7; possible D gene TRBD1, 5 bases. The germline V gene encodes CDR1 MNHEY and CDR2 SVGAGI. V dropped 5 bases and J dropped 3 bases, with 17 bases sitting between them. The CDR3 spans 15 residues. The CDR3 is CASSPGPQGRYEQYF. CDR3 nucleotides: TGTGCCAGCAGTCCAGGCCCCCAGGGTCGCTACGAGCAGTACTTC.

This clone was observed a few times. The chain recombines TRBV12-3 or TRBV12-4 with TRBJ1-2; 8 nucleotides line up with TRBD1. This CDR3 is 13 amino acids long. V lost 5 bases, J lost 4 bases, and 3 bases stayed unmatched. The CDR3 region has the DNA TGTGCCAGCAGTGACAGGGGCCCCTATGGCTACACCTTC. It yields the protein CASSDRGPYGYTF.

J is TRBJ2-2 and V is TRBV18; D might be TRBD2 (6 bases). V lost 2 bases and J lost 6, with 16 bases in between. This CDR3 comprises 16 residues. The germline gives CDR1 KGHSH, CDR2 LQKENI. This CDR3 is CASSPGGPSMAGELFF. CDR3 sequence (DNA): TGTGCCAGCTCACCAGGAGGGCCCTCTATGGCCGGGGAGCTGTTTTTT.

CDR3 nucleotide sequence: TGTGCCAGCAGCCAAGGCCGCCCAGGGGCAGGAAACACCATATATTTT. Its translation: CASSQGRPGAGNTIYF. V and J are TRBV3-1 (or the pseudogene TRBV3-2) and TRBJ1-3, with D perhaps TRBD1 (6 bases). The CDR3 spans 16 residues. With 1 base removed from V and 4 bases from J, the gap between germline ends came to 14 bases. Germline V gene sequence: CDR1 LGHDT, CDR2 YNNKEL (reference sequence).

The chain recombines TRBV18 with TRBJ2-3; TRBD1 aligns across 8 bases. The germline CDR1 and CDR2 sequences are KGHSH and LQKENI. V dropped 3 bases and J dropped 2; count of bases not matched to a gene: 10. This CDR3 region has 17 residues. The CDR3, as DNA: TGTGCCAGCTCACCCTTGTCCGGGACAGGCCTCACAGATACGCAGTATTTT. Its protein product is CASSPLSGTGLTDTQYF.